Listed here is a single T cell receptor (beta chain). In this sample, this clonotype turned up a few times. Its specific antigen is unknown. Base qualities were left out, and no much larger clone turns up one base away. TCRdb names Illumina NovaSeq 6000 as the instrument used. Using 5'RACE with constant-segment primers, TCRalpha and TCRbeta cDNA libraries were constructed, with sample barcodes and unique molecular identifiers added in the process. Trizol reagent was used to extract RNA from every sample. Amplification of the libraries took two PCR steps, and the second step added a second sample barcode plus Illumina TruSeq adapters. Sequencing of libraries was performed on an Illumina NovaSeq with 2 x 150 bp paired-end reads. For the original study's pipeline: The reads were demultiplexed and collapsed into UMI-guided consensus sequences using migec v1.2.7. Using mixcr v2.1.11, the UMI consensuses were aligned to TRA and TRB V and J templates and assembled into clonotypes. Expanded or contracted clonotypes were those called significant by both edgeR and NoisET, with noise models trained on biological replicates. For edgeR calls, a false discovery rate-adjusted p below 0.01 and a log2 fold-change threshold of 1 were applied. As an exploratory analysis of dynamics, max-normalized trajectories of the 1000 most abundant clonotypes were examined with PCA combined with hierarchical clustering. Each responding clone was given a CD4 or CD8 phenotype based on the CD4+ and CD8+ repertoires, which had been sequenced separately. TCRdb redid the processing of the public reads, applying fastp at Q25 and MiXCR, and retained in-frame beta chains. All rows with the same CDR3 protein become a single entry with the most common DNA and genes. TCRdb's processing, not the authors', yielded these V and J calls. Counted in this sample were roughly 170,000 distinct CDR3 sequences; 18% of them appeared once. The ten most abundant clones make up 3% to 4.5% of the sample.

The sample is drawn from a study of T-cell memory formation after mild COVID-19 (dated by TCRdb to about 2021). For the study in its entirety: Most TCR sequence clusters were specific to one of the two donors. In a couple of donors, T-cell clones that expanded and contracted after mild COVID-19 were tracked by sequencing TCRalpha and TCRbeta repertoires over time. Two young, previously healthy adult volunteers made up the cohort, one male and one female.

From the germline V gene, CDR1 is MNHEY and CDR2 is SVGEGT. The cysteine opens and the phenylalanine closes a CDR3 of 14 amino acids. Only CDR3 DNA remains: 42 bases, in frame from the first base. V is reduced by 5 bases and J by 4 bases, leaving a spacing of 12 bases between them. Ficoll-Paque density gradient centrifugation was the method used to isolate PBMCs. Overall results and qualifications from the work: The detection of some responding clones in pre-infection memory suggests that pre-existing cross-reactive memory T cells joined the SARS-CoV-2 response. Only two mild cases were covered by the study, and larger cohorts that include severe cases with pre-infection samples were considered necessary. From day 15 to 85, contracting clones showed balanced CD4/CD8 phenotypes, whereas a second wave of clones that expanded from day 15 to 37 leaned towards CD4+. Contracting CD4+ clones were located mainly in the CM and EM memory subsets, whereas CD8+ clones were found to be enriched in EMRA. Whether the second-wave clones peaking on day 37 were SARS-CoV-2 specific was not confirmed.

Recombination linked TRBV6-2 or TRBV6-3 to TRBJ1-5; the D segment could be TRBD1, given 6 matching bases. Sequencing was carried out using PBMCs or a T cell subset sorted from them (not recorded which). This receptor was taken from a man younger than 35 who had mild COVID-19 (a few samples of this study predate the infection). The sample titles of this study are shuffled in the database, so cell type and time point are left out; the donor was told from shared clones. The CDR3 sequence is CASSHLDRNQPQHF. The DNA sequence follows: TGTGCCAGCAGTCACTTGGACAGAAATCAGCCCCAGCATTTT.